The text below deals with one T cell receptor (beta chain). Methods used by the authors: Reference gene primer amplification gave estimated nucleated cell counts. Clones were read by immunoSEQ multiplex PCR, and TCRdb kept only the in-frame ones, dropping some. That table furnishes V, J and clone size, whereas the DNA furnished D and trimming. The table records some 180,000 clones, approximately 83% of them present only once. V lost 2 bases, J lost 6 bases, and 7 bases stayed unmatched. The CDR3 loop spans 15 amino acids. The germline gives CDR1 MNHNY, CDR2 SVGAGI (reference sequence). The data were taken from a study of blood T cell repertoires in COVID-19. Study in general: Nucleic acid was either cDNA or gDNA, and it came from T cells, B-cell-depleted T cells, or PBMCs.

Sequencing was carried out using peripheral blood. This clonotype was sampled from a woman aged 80 or older with acute or convalescent COVID-19. The chain couples TRBV6-6 to TRBJ1-1, with TRBD1 matching 9 bases. As DNA, the CDR3 is TGTGCCAGCAGTTACGCGGACAGGGGCGTCCCTGAAGCTTTCTTT. Translation: CASSYADRGVPEAFF.